The rows below give T cell receptor beta chains drawn from one sample of a study of cytomegalovirus exposure and HLA in healthy donors. Repertoires were generated with immunoSEQ multiplex PCR, while TCRdb's copy carries only in-frame clones and drops some. Its clone listing holds fewer than 60,000 clones. Sequenced: PBMCs. The receptor set was obtained from a woman aged 40 to 55 in good health and CMV-seronegative. The CDR3 runs from the conserved cysteine through the conserved F or W. The order of the fields is V gene, D gene, J gene, CDR3 DNA, CDR3 protein. The D gene is left open where the match is weak.

>TRBV5-6|NA|TRBJ1-2
TGTGCCAGCAGCTTGGCGGGCAGGGAATATGGCTACACCTTC
CASSLAGREYGYTF
>TRBV30|NA|TRBJ1-1
TGTGCCTGGAGCCTTACCTCGGGGGACACTGAAGCTTTCTTT
CAWSLTSGDTEAFF
>TRBV5-1|NA|TRBJ1-5
TGCGCCAGCAGCTTGGGGGTGGGAGGGCCGGATCAGCCCCAGCATTTT
CASSLGVGGPDQPQHF
>TRBV18|TRBD2|TRBJ2-5
TGTGCCAGCTCACCTCCTGGACTAGGAAGTAAGGAGACCCAGTACTTC
CASSPPGLGSKETQYF
>TRBV19|TRBD1|TRBJ1-5
TGTGCCAGTAGTACGACAGGGGGCAATCAGCCCCAGCATTTT
CASSTTGGNQPQHF
>TRBV6-5|TRBD1|TRBJ1-2
TGTGCCAGCAGTGCCCCGGGACAGGGAAGCTATGGCTACACCTTC
CASSAPGQGSYGYTF
>TRBV19|NA|TRBJ2-1
TGTGCCAGTAGTATGGAAGGGAGCGGGTACAATGAGCAGTTCTTC
CASSMEGSGYNEQFF
>TRBV11-1|TRBD1|TRBJ2-4
TGTGCCAGTAGGCCCGCGGGACAGGGGAACATTCAGTACTTC
CASRPAGQGNIQYF
>TRBV4-3|NA|TRBJ1-6
TGCGCCAGCAGCCGGATTTCTGGGGGGAGGACGAGTAATTCACCCCTCCACTTT
CASSRISGGRTSNSPLHF
>TRBV28|TRBD1|TRBJ1-1
TGTGCCAGCACTAGGCGACAGGGTCTCATTAAAGCTTTCTTT
CASTRRQGLIKAFF
>TRBV4-2|NA|TRBJ1-1
TGTGCCAGCAGCCAAGACGCAGGGCCCACTGAAGCTTTCTTT
CASSQDAGPTEAFF
>TRBV4-1|NA|TRBJ2-7
TGCGCCAGCAGCCAAGAGAGATATGGGCGGGGACGCTACGAGCAGTACTTC
CASSQERYGRGRYEQYF
>TRBV5-1|TRBD2|TRBJ2-3
TGCGCCAGCAGCGCCGGGACTAGCGGGGTCCCGGATACGCAGTATTTT
CASSAGTSGVPDTQYF
>TRBV6-1|TRBD1|TRBJ1-1
TGTGCCAGCAGTGGTGGCCTCAGGGACAGGGGGTTAACTGAAGCTTTCTTT
CASSGGLRDRGLTEAFF
>TRBV13|NA|TRBJ2-1
TGTGCCAGCAGCGTACCTAGGCGCTACAATGAGCAGTTCTTC
CASSVPRRYNEQFF
>TRBV2|NA|TRBJ2-2
TGTGCCAGCACTAGCGAACCGAACACCGGGGAGCTGTTTTTT
CASTSEPNTGELFF
>TRBV4-2|TRBD1|TRBJ2-3
TGTGCCAGCAGCCACGTCCCGGGACAGGGTAAGGGGACAGATACGCAGTATTTT
CASSHVPGQGKGTDTQYF
>TRBV4-1|TRBD1|TRBJ1-2
TGCGCCAGCAGCCAAGAATTTAAGGGACAGGGGGCTTGGTATGGCTACACCTTC
CASSQEFKGQGAWYGYTF
>TRBV18|NA|TRBJ1-2
TGTGCCAGCTCACCACCGGGTGGGGCGGAAAACTATGGCTACACCTTC
CASSPPGGAENYGYTF
>TRBV30|TRBD1|TRBJ2-7
TGTGCCTGGGGGGGACAGACCAACTACGAGCAGTACTTC
CAWGGQTNYEQYF
>TRBV5-1|TRBD2|TRBJ2-1
TGCGCCAGCAGCTTGGAACGGGAGGGCCTCGATGAGCAGTTCTTC
CASSLEREGLDEQFF
>TRBV2|NA|TRBJ1-1
TGTGCCAGTGGAGGACGGGACTGGAACACTGAAGCTTTCTTT
CASGGRDWNTEAFF
>TRBV30|NA|TRBJ2-1
TGTGCCTGGACGAGACAGTCCTACAATGAGCAGTTCTTC
CAWTRQSYNEQFF
>TRBV11-3|NA|TRBJ2-3
TGTGCCAGCAGCTCGGAGGCAGATACGCAGTATTTT
CASSSEADTQYF
>TRBV18|NA|TRBJ1-1
TGTGCCAGCTCACCAGGCAGGGAAATGACTGAAGCTTTCTTT
CASSPGREMTEAFF
>TRBV7-9|TRBD1|TRBJ1-4
TGTGCCAGCAGCCAGGGACAGGGAGATGAAAAACTGTTTTTT
CASSQGQGDEKLFF